This TCR beta chain was profiled in a study of cytomegalovirus exposure and HLA in healthy donors. The study's findings and limits: A classifier reportedly called cytomegalovirus status with high sensitivity and specificity.

Note on this clone: No antigen is known for it.

Primers for the PCR totalled 60 Vbeta and 13 Jbeta. Clones were read by immunoSEQ multiplex PCR, and TCRdb kept only the in-frame ones, dropping some. The data show about 250,000 clones, about nine tenths seen once. This clonotype was sampled from a girl under 10 years old in good health and CMV-seronegative. Sequenced material: PBMCs.

The CDR3 DNA reads TGTGCCAGCAGCTTACAGGTCCATCCCTACGAGCAGTACTTC. Protein sequence: CASSLQVHPYEQYF. The chain has TRBV11-3 and TRBJ2-7; no clear D gene. V was shortened by 2 bases and J by 2 bases, with 10 bases between the two germline ends. Germline CDR1 is SGHNT and CDR2 is YENEEA. This CDR3 is built from 14 residues.